A selection of T cell receptor beta chains follows, all from one sample in a study of blood T cell repertoires in COVID-19. The repertoire was sequenced with immunoSEQ multiplex PCR; TCRdb's copy has only in-frame clones and lacks some. The table lists roughly 230,000 clones, around 83% of them singletons. The sequencing sample was made of peripheral blood. These TCRs come from a woman aged 50 to 60 with acute or convalescent COVID-19. The CDR3 runs from the conserved cysteine through the conserved F or W. A D gene is named only where the DNA matches it firmly. The size entry is marked missing in some rows and otherwise reads once, few, many or a size class.

clone_size j_call v_call d_call cdr3_nt cdr3_aa
. TRBJ2-4 TRBV28 . TGTGCCAGCAGAACTGGTGTAACGAACATTCAGTACTTC CASRTGVTNIQYF
. TRBJ1-2 TRBV5-6 . TGTGCCAGCAGCTATATGACAGGCAGTTTTGGCTACACCTTC CASSYMTGSFGYTF
. TRBJ2-5 TRBV3-1/TRBV3-2 . TGTGCCAGCAGCATGACTCAGACCCAGTACTTC CASSMTQTQYF
once TRBJ1-5 TRBV30 . TGTGCCTGGAGTTTTCAACACAACAATCAGCCCCAGCATTTT CAWSFQHNNQPQHF
once TRBJ1-4 TRBV7-6 TRBD1 TGTGCCAGCAGCTTAAGACAGGGGATGGGGACTAATGAAAAACTGTTTTTT CASSLRQGMGTNEKLFF
. TRBJ2-7 TRBV29-1 TRBD1 TGCAGCGTGGGAACAGGGGGATACGAGCAGTACTTC CSVGTGGYEQYF
. TRBJ1-4 TRBV7-6 . TGTGCCAGCAGCCCGGAGACAGGCTCTGGAAAACTGTTTTTT CASSPETGSGKLFF
. TRBJ2-5 TRBV6-2/TRBV6-3 . TGTGCCAGCAGCCGTTGGCCGCAAGAGACCCAGTACTTC CASSRWPQETQYF
once TRBJ1-2 TRBV2 . TGTGCCAGCAGTTACCTACAGGACAGCCCACGTGGCTACACCTTC CASSYLQDSPRGYTF
. TRBJ1-6 TRBV14 TRBD1 TGTGCCAGCAGCCAAGAATCCGGGACAGGGGCTCGTTCACCCCTCCACTTT CASSQESGTGARSPLHF
once TRBJ1-2 TRBV27 TRBD1 TGTGCCAGCAGTTCCGACTATCCGACAGGGAGGTATGGCTACACCTTC CASSSDYPTGRYGYTF
. TRBJ1-3 TRBV27 TRBD1 TGTGCCAGCAGTTCCGGGACAGTATCTGGAAACACCATATATTTT CASSSGTVSGNTIYF
. TRBJ2-2 TRBV7-2 TRBD1 TGTGCCAGCAGCTTAGGCCCGACAGGGGTCGGGGAGCTGTTTTTT CASSLGPTGVGELFF
. TRBJ1-2 TRBV19 . TGTGCCAGTTCTCCCCCCGAGGATGGCTACACCTTC CASSPPEDGYTF
. TRBJ1-2 TRBV11-2 TRBD1 TGTGCCAGCAGCTTAGCCGCCGGGACAGGGCACTATGGCTACACCTTC CASSLAAGTGHYGYTF
. TRBJ2-1 TRBV4-2 TRBD2 TGTGCCAGCAGCCAAATAGCGGGAACGTTGTACAATGAGCAGTTCTTC CASSQIAGTLYNEQFF
once TRBJ1-1 TRBV3-1/TRBV3-2 . TGTGCCAGCAGCCAAAGTTCAGGAATTAAAGAAGCTTTCTTT CASSQSSGIKEAFF
. TRBJ1-2 TRBV7-3 . TGTGCCAGCAGCCACCGAGGGGGTGGCGGCTACACCTTC CASSHRGGGGYTF
. TRBJ2-2 TRBV5-6 TRBD1 TGTGCCAGCACCGTGGACAGGGGGCCCTGGAACACCGGGGAGCTGTTTTTT CASTVDRGPWNTGELFF
. TRBJ2-1 TRBV12-3/TRBV12-4 TRBD2 TGTGCCAGCGGGGGGGTCGACAATGAGCAGTTCTTC CASGGVDNEQFF
. TRBJ2-3 TRBV3-1/TRBV3-2 TRBD2 TGTGCCAGCAGCCAAGGGACTAGCGGGAGCCCGTATTTT CASSQGTSGSPYF
once TRBJ2-3 TRBV13 TRBD1 TGTGCCAGCAGCTTAGGGGACAGGCCGACAGGGACGCAGTATTTT CASSLGDRPTGTQYF
. TRBJ1-5 TRBV30 . TGTGCCTGGAGGGGCCAAGAGAATCAGCCCCAGCATTTT CAWRGQENQPQHF
. TRBJ1-5 TRBV16 TRBD1 TGTGCCAGCAGCCCGGAGCTCCGGGCCGGGACAGGGCATCAGCCCCAGCATTTT CASSPELRAGTGHQPQHF
few TRBJ1-1 TRBV7-6 TRBD1 TGTGCCAGCAGCTTAGTGCAGGGGGCGGGGGCTGAAGCTTTCTTT CASSLVQGAGAEAFF
. TRBJ2-2 TRBV19 . TGTGCCAGTAGTATCTCGACTCCCAGGGAGCTGTTTTTT CASSISTPRELFF
few TRBJ2-3 TRBV15 . TGTGCCACCAGTAGCGGACCTAGCACAGATACGCAGTATTTT CATSSGPSTDTQYF
. TRBJ2-3 TRBV4-3 . TGCGCCAGCAGCCAAGGGGCGGGACTTTCTGGTACAGATACGCAGTATTTT CASSQGAGLSGTDTQYF
. TRBJ2-7 TRBV4-1 TRBD1 TGCGCCAGCAGCCCCGGACAGGGGGCGAGGTACGAGCAGTACTTC CASSPGQGARYEQYF
. TRBJ1-1 TRBV5-1 TRBD1 TGCGCCAGCAGCTTGGGACAGGGGGCAGACACTGAAGCTTTCTTT CASSLGQGADTEAFF
. TRBJ1-2 TRBV12-3/TRBV12-4 . TGTGCCAGCAGTTTGCGGGGCGACTATGGCTACACCTTC CASSLRGDYGYTF
. TRBJ1-1 TRBV5-1 TRBD1 TGCGCCAGCGCCACAACAGGGGGGCGGAACACTGAAGCTTTCTTT CASATTGGRNTEAFF
. TRBJ1-3 TRBV4-3 TRBD1 TGCGCCAGCAGCCAAGACTTCCGACAGGGGTCTGGAAACACCATATATTTT CASSQDFRQGSGNTIYF
. TRBJ2-1 TRBV5-1 TRBD2 TGCGCCAGCAGCCGATTAGGAGGTACTAGCGGGAGCGATGAGCAGTTCTTC CASSRLGGTSGSDEQFF
. TRBJ1-5 TRBV7-2 TRBD1 TGTGCCAGCAGACAAGGGACAGGGGATCAGCCCCAGCATTTT CASRQGTGDQPQHF
. TRBJ1-4 TRBV5-6 . TGTGCCAGCAGCCAGGCGGGGCGGTTTACTAATGAAAAACTGTTTTTT CASSQAGRFTNEKLFF
. TRBJ2-1 TRBV4-2 TRBD2 TGTGCCAGCAGCCCGGAAGCGGGAGGGTACAATGAGCAGTTCTTC CASSPEAGGYNEQFF
once TRBJ2-1 TRBV27 . TGTGCCAGCAGTTTATCGAGGAACAATGAGCAGTTCTTC CASSLSRNNEQFF
few TRBJ2-2 TRBV5-1 . TGCGCCAGCAGCTTGGTGGGTTCAGGGTACACCGGGGAGCTGTTTTTT CASSLVGSGYTGELFF
many TRBJ2-1 TRBV11-3 . TGTGCCAGCAGCTTAAACTTCTACAATGAGCAGTTCTTC CASSLNFYNEQFF
. TRBJ2-1 TRBV27 . TGTGCCAGCAGGAACGGGAAGTATGAGCAGTTCTTC CASRNGKYEQFF
. TRBJ2-1 TRBV12-5 TRBD2 TGTGCTAGTGGTTTGGGACTAGCGGGAGACAATGAGCAGTTCTTC CASGLGLAGDNEQFF
. TRBJ2-7 TRBV4-1 TRBD1 TGCGCCAGCAGCTCTCGACAGGGGGCAAACGAGCAGTACTTC CASSSRQGANEQYF
. TRBJ1-1 TRBV5-8 . TGTGCCAGCAGCTCACTACCCGGAGCTTTCTTT CASSSLPGAFF
. TRBJ1-1 TRBV21-1 . TGTGCCAGCAGCAAGCCACAGGGCCTCATGAACACTGAAGCTTTCTTT CASSKPQGLMNTEAFF
. TRBJ1-1 TRBV10-3 . TGTGCCATCAGTGAGGGGCAGGGTAACACTGAAGCTTTCTTT CAISEGQGNTEAFF
. TRBJ2-2 TRBV28 TRBD2 TGTGCCAGCACGCGGGAGGCGAACACCGGGGAGCTGTTTTTT CASTREANTGELFF
. TRBJ2-7 TRBV10-3 TRBD1 TGTGCCATCAGTGGAGGGACAGGGACGTATGAGCAGTACTTC CAISGGTGTYEQYF
. TRBJ1-1 TRBV6-5 TRBD1 TGTGCCACCGGGACAGCGAACACTGAAGCTTTCTTT CATGTANTEAFF